Below, 21 T cell receptor beta chains from the same sample are listed, as sequenced in a study of cytomegalovirus exposure and HLA in healthy donors. 13 Jbeta primers and 60 Vbeta primers were used for the PCR. Assay: immunoSEQ multiplex PCR; the TCRdb copy retains only in-frame clones and omits some. The top ten hold roughly 8% of the sample, which has around 140,000 clones, 82% seen once. The sequenced sample consisted of PBMCs. These receptors were taken from a woman aged 45-60 years in good health and CMV-seropositive.

CDR3 protein: CASSWAGNTGELFF. CDR3 in DNA: TGTGCCAGCAGCTGGGCCGGTAACACCGGGGAGCTGTTTTTT. This sequence joins TRBV13 and TRBJ2-2; no definite D call. CDR3 size: 14 residues. The V end lost 4 bases, the J end lost 2 bases, and 8 bases lay between the germline ends. Germline loops: CDR1 PRHDT, CDR2 FYEKMQ (reference sequence).

The V call is TRBV11-2, the J call TRBJ1-1, with no clear D. Between the trimmed V and J ends, which lost 3 bases and 1 base, there was a span of 9 bases. The CDR3 sequence is 14 residues long. CDR1 and CDR2 from the germline V gene are SGHAT and FQNNGV. The CDR3 loop reads CASSLAGSNTEAFF. CDR3 coding DNA: TGTGCCAGCAGCTTGGCGGGTTCGAACACTGAAGCTTTCTTT.

The J gene is TRBJ2-1, the V gene TRBV7-9, with TRBD2 identical over 11 bases. The CDR3 totals 15 residues. The trim removed 5 bases at V and 4 bases at J, leaving 4 bases unmatched. The germline V gene encodes CDR1 SEHNR and CDR2 FQNEAQ (reference sequence). CDR3 residues: CASSPGTSGYNEQFF. The CDR3 DNA reads as TGTGCCAGCAGCCCCGGGACTAGCGGTTACAATGAGCAGTTCTTC.

This clone was seen only once. The chain combines TRBV10-3 with TRBJ2-2; D is ambiguous. The germline V gene has CDR1 ENHRY and CDR2 SYGVKD. The V gene lost 5 bases and the J gene lost 5 bases, with 12 bases spanning the gap. This CDR3 contains 14 residues. The CDR3 reads CAISIQGRTGELFF. CDR3 in DNA: TGTGCCATCAGTATCCAAGGCAGGACCGGGGAGCTGTTTTTT.

The J gene is TRBJ2-3, the V gene TRBV7-9; 10 positions agree with TRBD2. Germline CDR1 and CDR2: SEHNR and FQNEAQ (reference sequence). With V trimmed by 4 bases and J by 1 base, 8 bases remained unmatched. The length of the CDR3 is 17 residues. The CDR3 reads CASSYQRGGQGTDTQYF. The CDR3 nucleotides read TGTGCCAGCAGCTACCAGCGGGGGGGCCAGGGCACAGATACGCAGTATTTT.

The V and J genes are TRBV6-1 and TRBJ1-2; no clear D gene. The germline CDR1 and CDR2 sequences are MNHNS and SASEGT. With 5 bases removed from V and 1 base from J, the gap between germline ends came to 8 bases. The CDR3 is made up of 13 amino acids. CDR3 amino acids: CASSYTYNYGYTF. In DNA form, the CDR3 reads TGTGCCAGCAGTTATACTTATAACTATGGCTACACCTTC.

This chain joins TRBV28 and TRBJ1-2, with TRBD1 matching over 7 bases. V shed 5 bases, J shed 8 bases, and the junction held 8 bases outside the gene matches. Germline-derived CDR1 and CDR2 are MDHEN and SYDVKM. The CDR3 spans 13 residues. CDR3 protein: CASSPQGEYGYTF. CDR3 DNA sequence: TGTGCCAGCAGTCCTCAGGGGGAATACGGCTACACCTTC.

The V call is TRBV7-2, the J call TRBJ2-3, with 8 nucleotides matching TRBD1. The CDR3 totals 15 residues. J gave up 6 bases and V 2 bases, and 7 bases lay outside the gene matches. Germline V gives CDR1 SGHTA, CDR2 FQGNSA. The CDR3 nucleotides read TGTGCCAGCAGCTTACAGGGGGCCATAGGGGATACGCAGTATTTT. Its translation: CASSLQGAIGDTQYF.

This clone has just one count. The chain has TRBV7-2 and TRBJ2-7, with 7 nucleotides matching TRBD1. V gave up 0 bases and J gave up 2 bases; unmatched junction bases: 4. Germline CDR1 and CDR2: SGHTA and FQGNSA. The CDR3 has 15 amino acids. The chain's CDR3 is CASSLAGTAAYEQYF. The CDR3 DNA reads as TGTGCCAGCAGCTTAGCTGGGACAGCAGCCTACGAGCAGTACTTC.

CDR3 nucleotide sequence: TGTGCCAGCAGCTCCACAGGGGGCCCACTATCCGAGCAGTACTTC. Translated, it gives CASSSTGGPLSEQYF. V and J are TRBV7-3 and TRBJ2-7, with 9 bases that match TRBD1. Per the germline V gene, CDR1 is SGHTA and CDR2 is FQGTGA. The CDR3 contains 15 residues. V gave up 4 bases and J gave up 6 bases; unmatched junction bases: 10. The full variable domain, in which reference TRBV7-3 and TRBJ2-7 provide the parts outside the CDR3, is GAGVSQTPSNKVTEKGKYVELRCDPISGHTALYWYRQSLGQGPEFLIYFQGTGAADDSGLPNDRFFAVRPEGSVSTLKIQRTERGDSAVYLCASSSTGGPLSEQYFGPGTRLTVT.

The chain couples TRBV4-3 to TRBJ2-2; TRBD2 is a possible D gene (5 bases). Trimming pared 0 bases from V and 4 bases from J, leaving 12 bases between. The CDR3 is 16 amino acids. Looked up from germline, CDR1 is LGHNA and CDR2 is YSLEER. This CDR3 is CASSQEILVVTGELFF. DNA for the CDR3: TGCGCCAGCAGCCAAGAGATACTAGTTGTCACCGGGGAGCTGTTTTTT.

This clone came up once. The gene calls are TRBV4-3 and TRBJ2-2, with TRBD2 matching over 9 bases. This CDR3 is built from 18 residues. Per germline, CDR1 LGHNA and CDR2 YSLEER. V shed 0 bases and J 4 bases; nucleotides not matched to a gene: 9. In DNA form, the CDR3 reads TGCGCCAGCAGCCAAGAGCGGCGAGCGGGGGGCCTCACCGGGGAGCTGTTTTTT. Encoded protein: CASSQERRAGGLTGELFF.

The genes are TRBV28 and TRBJ2-7, with 8 positions matching TRBD2. The CDR3 runs to 13 residues. The trim removed 7 bases at V and 9 bases at J, leaving 11 bases unmatched. Germline V gene data show CDR1 as MDHEN and CDR2 as SYDVKM. The CDR3 spells CASTLRREGGQYF. Here the CDR3 DNA reads TGTGCCAGCACCTTAAGACGGGAGGGGGGGCAGTACTTC.

The rearrangement links TRBV9 to TRBJ1-4; D gene unclear. The germline V and J ends were trimmed by 3 bases and 6 bases, with 15 bases remaining between them. Germline V CDR1 and CDR2: SGDLS, YYNGEE. The CDR3 has 15 residues. The chain's CDR3 is CASSASGVYDEKLFF. The CDR3 bases are TGTGCCAGCAGCGCGTCCGGGGTGTACGATGAAAAACTGTTTTTT.

The chain joins TRBV19 to TRBJ1-3, with 8 bases that match TRBD1. J was trimmed by 1 base and V by 9 bases; bases with no gene match: 23. Germline loops: CDR1 LNHDA, CDR2 SQIVND (reference sequence). CDR3 size: 20 residues. Here the CDR3 reads CARGMGRDRRVCGSGNTIYF. The CDR3 nucleotides read TGTGCCAGGGGGATGGGCCGGGACAGGCGCGTCTGCGGGTCTGGAAACACCATATATTTT.

Only one count was recorded for this clone. The chain combines TRBV10-3 with TRBJ1-2; no definite D call. This CDR3 contains 13 residues. The germline V and J ends were trimmed by 5 bases and 4 bases, with 11 bases remaining between them. The germline V gene has CDR1 ENHRY and CDR2 SYGVKD. CDR3 nucleotide sequence: TGTGCCATCAGTTTAATCCAGTCCTATGGCTACACCTTC. Amino acids: CAISLIQSYGYTF.

The chain combines TRBV6-1 with TRBJ2-3, with D unresolved. The CDR3 totals 13 residues. Trimming left V 4 bases short and J 6 bases short, with 11 bases between. Germline CDR1 reads MNHNS; CDR2 reads SASEGT. The CDR3 is CASSGGAGDTQYF. For the CDR3, the DNA is TGTGCCAGCAGTGGTGGAGCCGGGGATACGCAGTATTTT.

J is TRBJ1-1 and V is TRBV30; D gene uncertain. V lost 3 bases and J 8 bases, leaving 10 bases between the germline ends. This CDR3 has 11 residues. The germline CDR1 and CDR2 sequences are GTSNPN and SVGIG (reference sequence). The CDR3 nucleotides read TGTGCCTGGAGGAGGGAGGACGAAGCTTTCTTT. Its protein is CAWRREDEAFF.

The chain joins TRBV9 to TRBJ2-1; D may be TRBD1 (5 bases). CDR3 length: 18 residues. Trimming removed 2 bases from V and 4 bases from J, with 22 bases in between. The germline V gene has CDR1 SGDLS and CDR2 YYNGEE. The CDR3 DNA sequence: TGTGCCAGCAGCGTCCACACCGGGCCCCGGACACCTTACAATGAGCAGTTCTTC. This sequence encodes CASSVHTGPRTPYNEQFF.

This sequence joins TRBV19 and TRBJ1-1; 9 bases match TRBD1. Germline-derived CDR1 and CDR2 are LNHDA and SQIVND (reference sequence). V shed 3 bases, J shed 9 bases, and the junction held 8 bases outside the gene matches. This CDR3 has 14 residues. The CDR3 DNA follows: TGTGCCAGTAGTATCCAGGACAGGGGTAGAAAAGCTTTCTTT. Protein sequence: CASSIQDRGRKAFF.

The chain combines TRBV5-6 with TRBJ1-2, with 8 bases matching TRBD1. Germline trimming cut 4 bases from V and 2 bases from J; bases unmatched to any gene: 7. The CDR3 runs to 15 residues. The V gene's germline CDR1 is SGHDT and CDR2 YYEEEE. CDR3 sequence: CASSQDREGNYGYTF. The CDR3 DNA reads as TGTGCCAGCAGCCAGGACAGGGAAGGCAACTATGGCTACACCTTC.